This T cell receptor beta chain emerged from a study of blood T cell repertoires in COVID-19. Study as a whole: The United States, Italy and Spain supplied acute and convalescent COVID-19 samples. In each case, the material was cDNA or gDNA derived from T cells, B-cell-depleted T cells, or PBMCs.

Germline-derived CDR1 and CDR2 are KGHSH and LQKENI. Losses at the gene ends were 5 bases for V and 2 bases for J; bases not matched to a gene: 2. The CDR3 sequence is 14 residues long. Assay: immunoSEQ multiplex PCR; the TCRdb copy retains only in-frame clones and omits some. The sample holds 250,000 or so clones, roughly four fifths seen once. This clonotype was sampled from a man in his fifties or sixties with acute or convalescent COVID-19. This chain uses TRBV18 with TRBJ1-2, with 10 bases matching TRBD1. Sequenced: peripheral blood. DNA of the CDR3: TGTGCCAGCTCAACGGACAGGGGGAACTATGGCTACACCTTC. It yields the protein CASSTDRGNYGYTF.